Described below is a single T cell receptor beta chain sequence and its context. The data derive from a study of T cell responses to AZD1222 COVID-19 vaccine. Clones were sequenced by immunoSEQ multiplex PCR, and TCRdb holds only the in-frame ones, with some missing. The sample holds 100,000 to 150,000 clones; roughly 88% are singletons and the top ten take nearly 4.5%. CDR3 length equals 14 residues. V was cut by 3 bases and J by 4 bases, with 13 bases left in between. In germline, CDR1 is WSHSY, CDR2 SAAADI. V usage is TRBV10-2 and J usage is TRBJ2-7; a weak D match, TRBD1 (6 bases). This TCR derives from an adult in good health. The input for sequencing was peripheral blood, taken on day 0 of MenACWY control vaccination. CDR3 protein: CASSDFDRNYEQYV. In DNA form, the CDR3 reads TGCGCCAGCAGTGATTTCGACAGGAATTACGAGCAGTACGTC.